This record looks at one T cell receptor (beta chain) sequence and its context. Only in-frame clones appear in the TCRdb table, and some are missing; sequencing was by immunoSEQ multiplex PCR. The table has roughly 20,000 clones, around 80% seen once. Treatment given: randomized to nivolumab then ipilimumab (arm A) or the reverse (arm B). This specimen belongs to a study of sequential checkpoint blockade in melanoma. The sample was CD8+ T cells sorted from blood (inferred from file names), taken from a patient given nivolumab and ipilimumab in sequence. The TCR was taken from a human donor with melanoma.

As DNA, the CDR3 is TGTGCCAGCAGCGCTTGGGGCGGATTCGAGCAGTACTTC. Encoded protein: CASSAWGGFEQYF. The rearrangement uses TRBV7-6 and TRBJ2-7; the D gene is possibly TRBD1 (5 bases). V lost 5 bases and J lost 6, with 14 bases in between. This CDR3 is built from 13 residues. The germline gives CDR1 SGHVS, CDR2 FNYEAQ.